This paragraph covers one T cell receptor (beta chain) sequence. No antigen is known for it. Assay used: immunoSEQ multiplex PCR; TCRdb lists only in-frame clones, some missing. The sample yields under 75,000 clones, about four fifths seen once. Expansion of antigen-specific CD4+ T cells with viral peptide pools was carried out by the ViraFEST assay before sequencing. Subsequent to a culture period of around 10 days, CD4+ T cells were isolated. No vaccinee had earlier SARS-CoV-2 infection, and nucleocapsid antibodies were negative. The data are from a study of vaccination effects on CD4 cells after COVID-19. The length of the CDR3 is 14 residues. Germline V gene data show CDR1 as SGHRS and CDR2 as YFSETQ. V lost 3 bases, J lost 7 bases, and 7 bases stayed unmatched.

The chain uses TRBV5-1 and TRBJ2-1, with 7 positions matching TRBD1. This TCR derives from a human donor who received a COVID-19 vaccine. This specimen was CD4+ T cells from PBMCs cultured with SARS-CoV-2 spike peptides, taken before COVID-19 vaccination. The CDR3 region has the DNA TGCGCCAGCAGCTCAGGGGGTCCGGGGAATGAGCAGTTCTTC. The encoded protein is CASSSGGPGNEQFF.